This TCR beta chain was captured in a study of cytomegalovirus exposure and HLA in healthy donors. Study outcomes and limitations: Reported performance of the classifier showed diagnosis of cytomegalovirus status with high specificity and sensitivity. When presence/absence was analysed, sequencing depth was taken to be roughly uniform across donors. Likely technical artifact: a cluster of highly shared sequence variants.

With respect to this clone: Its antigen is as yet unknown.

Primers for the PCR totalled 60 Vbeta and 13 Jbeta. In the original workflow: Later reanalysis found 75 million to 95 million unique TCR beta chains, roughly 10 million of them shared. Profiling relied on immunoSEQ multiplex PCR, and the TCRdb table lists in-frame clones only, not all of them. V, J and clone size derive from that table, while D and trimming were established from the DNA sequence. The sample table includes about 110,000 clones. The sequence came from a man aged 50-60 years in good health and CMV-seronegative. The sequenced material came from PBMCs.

The CDR3 is CASSPTRGYEQYF. The CDR3, as DNA: TGTGCCAGCTCACCAACACGGGGATACGAGCAGTACTTC. The rearrangement links TRBV18 to TRBJ2-7, with a tentative D call TRBD2 (5 bases). V lost 2 bases to trimming and J lost 4 bases, with 9 bases between them. Germline CDR1 reads KGHSH; CDR2 reads LQKENI. There are 13 residues in the CDR3.